The 14 T cell receptor beta chains listed next were all sequenced from one sample in a study of CD8 T cells in ankylosing spondylitis. MiXCR was run by TCRdb on the 5' RACE reads, yielding one entry per CDR3 protein. The sample lists a few hundred thousand distinct CDR3 sequences, 20% occurring once. Input material: blood, either unsorted or a sorted T cell fraction (not recorded which). These receptors were taken from a male donor with ankylosing spondylitis or in good health (not recorded which).

The CDR3 region has the DNA TGTGCCAGCAGAGAGCGGGGGGTTTACAATGAGCAGTTCTTC. Protein product: CASRERGVYNEQFF. V is TRBV27 and J is TRBJ2-1, with 9 bases aligning to TRBD2. The CDR3 extends over 14 amino acids. J lost 4 bases, V lost 6 bases, and 4 bases had no gene match. CDR1 and CDR2 (germline): MNHEY, SMNVEV (reference sequence).

This clonotype has at least ten counts. The chain employs TRBV7-3 and TRBJ2-1; D ambiguous. This CDR3 has 16 residues. V dropped 3 bases and J dropped 4 bases, with 16 bases sitting between them. CDR1 is SGHTA and CDR2 is FQGTGA in the germline V gene. The CDR3 is CASSFGITSPYNEQFF. CDR3 DNA: TGTGCCAGCAGCTTCGGCATCACCTCCCCTTACAATGAGCAGTTCTTC.

V is TRBV20-1 and J is TRBJ2-2; maybe TRBD1 (5 bases). This CDR3 is built from 15 residues. Germline CDR1 and CDR2: DFQATT and SNEGSKA (reference sequence). The V and J ends lost 5 bases and 4 bases respectively, with 17 bases between them. The CDR3 region has the DNA TGCAGTGCTTACAGTGATACAGGAATCACCGGGGAGCTGTTTTTT. As protein: CSAYSDTGITGELFF.

This clonotype has only a few counts. The chain combines TRBV6-1 with TRBJ2-3; no firm D call. This CDR3 region has 13 residues. V was clipped by 0 bases and J by 6 bases, with 7 bases between them. Germline CDR1 and CDR2: MNHNS and SASEGT. In DNA form, the CDR3 reads TGTGCCAGCAGTGAAGCGCCCGGCGATACGCAGTATTTT. Protein: CASSEAPGDTQYF.

V is TRBV28 and J is TRBJ2-3; 9 positions agree with TRBD1. The CDR3 contains 17 residues. V was pared by 1 base and J by 1 base, with 6 bases of the junction left unmatched. Germline CDR1 MDHEN, CDR2 SYDVKM. The DNA for the CDR3 is TGTGCCAGCAGTTTATTAGGGACAGGGAAACGCACAGATACGCAGTATTTT. It is translated as CASSLLGTGKRTDTQYF.

This clonotype was seen a handful of times. The chain carries TRBV4-2 and TRBJ1-1; TRBD1 is a possible D gene (5 bases). Germline assignment: CDR1 LGHNA and CDR2 YNFKEQ. This CDR3 spans 12 amino acids. V shed 2 bases and J shed 6 bases, with 7 bases lying between them. This CDR3 reads CASSQPGPEAFF. The CDR3 nucleotides are TGTGCCAGCAGCCAACCAGGGCCTGAAGCTTTCTTT.

This clonotype was counted between two and nine times. The CDR3 nucleotides read TGTGCCAGCAGCCAACCGGGGGGGCTGGGCGATGAGCAGTTCTTC. This translates into CASSQPGGLGDEQFF. The rearrangement joins TRBV3-1 to TRBJ2-1, with 8 bases aligning to TRBD2. J lost 8 bases, V lost 2 bases, and 8 bases had no gene match. CDR3 length: 15 amino acids. CDR1 and CDR2 from the germline V gene are LGHDT and YNNKEL (reference sequence).

V gene TRBV12-3 or TRBV12-4 combines with J gene TRBJ2-7; no clear D gene. Between the trimmed V and J ends, which lost 6 bases and 3 bases, there was a span of 9 bases. This CDR3 is built from 12 residues. CDR3: CASSLPNYEQYF. The CDR3 region has the DNA TGTGCCAGCAGCCTCCCGAACTACGAGCAGTACTTC.

This clonotype was detected only a few times. This chain connects TRBV7-8 to TRBJ2-1, with 8 positions matching TRBD2. Germline V gene data show CDR1 as SGHVS and CDR2 as FQNEAQ. V was clipped by 1 base and J by 7 bases; unmatched bases: 6. CDR3 size: 15 residues. CDR3 residues: CASSLDPGGLNEQFF. CDR3 nucleotides: TGTGCCAGCAGCTTAGATCCGGGGGGGCTGAATGAGCAGTTCTTC.

This clonotype showed up just a few times. This sequence joins TRBV11-2 and TRBJ2-7; 9 bases agree with TRBD1. This CDR3 spans 14 amino acids. Per the germline V gene, CDR1 is SGHAT and CDR2 is FQNNGV. V lost 2 bases, J lost 5 bases, and 4 bases stayed unmatched. CDR3 nucleotide sequence: TGTGCCAGCAGCTTATGGGGGACAGGGAACGAGCAGTACTTC. Its protein product is CASSLWGTGNEQYF. The variable domain in full, with the rest retrieved from reference TRBV11-2 and TRBJ2-7, is EAGVAQSPRYKIIEKRQSVAFWCNPISGHATLYWYQQILGQGPKLLIQFQNNGVVDDSQLPKDRFSAERLKGVDSTLKIQPAKLEDSAVYLCASSLWGTGNEQYFGPGTRLTVT.

This clonotype turned up a few times. The chain recombines TRBV27 with TRBJ2-3, with 12 bases aligning to TRBD1. CDR1 is MNHEY and CDR2 is SMNVEV in the germline V gene (reference sequence). V dropped 0 bases and J dropped 0; count of bases not matched to a gene: 7. This CDR3 has 19 residues. CDR3 bases: TGTGCCAGCAGTTTATCCGGGACAGGGGGCGAATGGAGCACAGATACGCAGTATTTT. As protein: CASSLSGTGGEWSTDTQYF.

This clonotype was counted a few times. This chain links TRBV11-2 with TRBJ1-1, with 7 bases aligning to TRBD1. The V and J ends lost 3 bases and 6 bases, in that order; junction bases with no gene match: 4. The CDR3 sequence is 13 residues long. Germline loops: CDR1 SGHAT, CDR2 FQNNGV. The CDR3 is CASSLIRGAEAFF. The CDR3 DNA sequence: TGTGCCAGCAGCTTGATCAGGGGGGCTGAAGCTTTCTTT.

The chain is built from TRBV29-1 and TRBJ2-6, with D possibly being TRBD1 (6 bases). From germline, CDR1 is SQVTM and CDR2 ANQGSEA. The CDR3 length is 16 residues. Between the trimmed V and J ends, which lost 7 bases and 0 bases, there was a span of 16 bases. The CDR3 bases are TGCAGCGCTGTGGGTACAGGGCCCTCTGGGGCCAACGTCCTGACTTTC. Translated: CSAVGTGPSGANVLTF.

The sample holds many counts of this clonotype. V gene TRBV12-3 or TRBV12-4 combines with J gene TRBJ2-4; D perhaps matches TRBD1 (6 bases). The CDR3 is 14 residues long. Trimming removed 6 bases at V and 5 bases at J, with 14 bases between. The CDR3 loop reads CASRQQGAENIQYF. As DNA, the CDR3 is TGTGCCAGCAGGCAACAGGGAGCGGAAAACATTCAGTACTTC.